The 31 T cell receptor beta chains in this list originate from one sample, sequenced in a study of blood T cells in healthy people across ages. Combining a sample-barcoded 5' primer with a J-beta primer mix, a second PCR ran for about 6 to 11 cycles. TCRdb used MiXCR to reprocess the 5' RACE reads, holding one entry per CDR3 protein. The sample shows approximately 810,000 distinct CDR3 sequences, roughly 40% of them seen only once. Sequenced sample: blood. The receptors come from a man between 18 and 35 years old in good health.

To note about this clonotype: A read error may explain this, as a much larger clone is one base away. The chain links TRBV9 to TRBJ2-7; D is ambiguous. Germline V gene lookup returns CDR1 SGDLS and CDR2 YYNGEE. The CDR3 spans 11 residues. Trimming stripped 3 bases from V and 9 bases from J, with 10 bases between. The CDR3 bases are TGTGCCAGCAGCGAACCGGACGGGCAGTACTTC. The encoded protein is CASSEPDGQYF.

The chain combines TRBV5-6 with TRBJ2-5; 8 nucleotides line up with TRBD1. Germline V lookup: CDR1 SGHDT, CDR2 YYEEEE. The J segment lost 11 bases and the V segment lost 0 bases, leaving 9 bases of the junction unmatched. The CDR3 sequence is 14 residues long. CDR3 sequence: CASSLEGQDRGQYF. The CDR3 nucleotides are TGTGCCAGCAGCTTGGAGGGACAGGATCGCGGGCAGTACTTC.

The rearrangement links TRBV7-9 to TRBJ1-2; D is uncertain. This CDR3 spans 15 amino acids. With 5 bases removed from V and 4 bases from J, the gap between germline ends came to 17 bases. The germline gives CDR1 SEHNR, CDR2 FQNEAQ (reference sequence). The CDR3 bases are TGTGCCAGCAGCCGGGTCGAAGGTGGGATCTATGGCTACACCTTC. Its translation: CASSRVEGGIYGYTF. Filled out from reference TRBV7-9 and TRBJ1-2, the complete variable domain reads DTGVSQNPRHKITKRGQNVTFRCDPISEHNRLYWYRQTLGQGPEFLTYFQNEAQLEKSRLLSDRFSAERPKGSFSTLEIQRTEQGDSAMYLCASSRVEGGIYGYTFGSGTRLTVV.

This clonotype showed up many times. This may be a read error: a much more frequent sequence differs by one nucleotide. The chain combines TRBV7-8 with TRBJ1-5, with a weak D call TRBD1 (6 bases). CDR1 and CDR2 from the germline V gene are SGHVS and FQNEAQ. This CDR3 region has 13 residues. This CDR3 is CASSLEGDKPQHF. The DNA of the CDR3 is TGCGCCAGCAGCTTGGAGGGGGATAAGCCCCAGCATTTT.

The chain has TRBV7-2 and TRBJ1-2; no clear D. The germline V gene encodes CDR1 SGHTA and CDR2 FQGNSA. This CDR3 spans 12 amino acids. The V end was cut by 3 bases, the J end by 5 bases, with 7 bases between. The CDR3 coding sequence is TGTGCCAGCAGCTTTCGCGAGTATGGCTACACCTTC. Translated: CASSFREYGYTF.

The genes are TRBV4-2 and TRBJ2-1, with D maybe TRBD2 (5 bases). Germline V gene sequence: CDR1 LGHNA, CDR2 YNFKEQ. V was clipped by 4 bases and J by 13 bases, with 23 bases between them. There are 15 residues in the CDR3. CDR3 protein: CASSPSEASLETQFF. CDR3 nucleotide sequence: TGTGCCAGCAGCCCCTCTGAGGCTAGCTTGGAGACCCAGTTCTTC.

This clonotype was recorded a few times. The V gene is TRBV5-8, the J gene TRBJ2-1, with D possibly being TRBD1 (6 bases). Germline lookup yields CDR1 SGHTS and CDR2 YDEGEE. There are 13 residues in the CDR3. Trimming pared 1 base from V and 9 bases from J, leaving 11 bases between. The CDR3 is CASSLYKQGEQFF. The DNA of the CDR3 is TGTGCCAGCAGCTTGTACAAACAGGGTGAGCAGTTCTTC.

This clonotype occurred once. The chain combines TRBV4-1 with TRBJ2-7, with 12 bases aligning to TRBD1. The CDR3 consists of 15 residues. The V segment lost 6 bases and the J segment 7 bases; nucleotides outside the gene matches: 10. Per the germline V gene, CDR1 is MGHRA and CDR2 is YSYEKL. The CDR3 reads CASRLGTGGYNEQYF. The CDR3 DNA reads TGCGCCAGCAGGCTTGGGACAGGGGGCTACAATGAGCAGTACTTC.

Regarding this clonotype: At one of its ends the junction is not consistent with the germline gene, which may arise from a read error. J is TRBJ2-4 and V is TRBV5-1; tentative D call: TRBD1 (6 bases). The CDR3 covers 16 residues. Germline V gene data show CDR1 as SGHRS and CDR2 as YFSETQ. CDR3 sequence: CASNLEAGVAKNIQYF. The CDR3 nucleotides read TGCGCCAGCAACTTGGAGGCAGGGGTAGCCAAAAACATTCAGTACTTC.

The table lists this clonotype with a few counts. The chain uses TRBV30 and TRBJ2-7; the D gene is possibly TRBD1 (6 bases). V lost 4 bases to trimming and J lost 5 bases, with 21 bases between them. The CDR3 spans 15 residues. Per the germline V gene, CDR1 is GTSNPN and CDR2 is SVGIG (reference sequence). The CDR3 DNA reads TGTGCCTGGACCGCACAGGGAAGGATCGGCCACGAGCAGTACTTC. This gives the protein CAWTAQGRIGHEQYF.

The V and J genes are TRBV20-1 and TRBJ2-7; perhaps TRBD1 as D (6 bases). Per the germline V gene, CDR1 is DFQATT and CDR2 is SNEGSKA (reference sequence). This CDR3 is built from 11 residues. Between the trimmed V and J ends, which lost 0 bases and 6 bases, there was a span of 6 bases. DNA of the CDR3: TGCAGTGCTAGAGAACAGGGCGAGCAGTACTTC. Translating gives CSAREQGEQYF.

The J gene is TRBJ2-1, the V gene TRBV12-3 or TRBV12-4, with 8 nucleotides matching TRBD1. After removal of 5 bases from V and 9 bases from J, the junction contained 15 bases not matched to a gene. CDR3 length: 16 amino acids. For the CDR3, the DNA is TGTGCCAGCAGTCAGAGTGACAGGGGAGTCAATAGTGAGCAGTTCTTC. Protein product: CASSQSDRGVNSEQFF.

This clonotype was seen ten or more times. This sequence joins TRBV7-9 and TRBJ2-7, with D possibly being TRBD1 (7 bases). This CDR3 comprises 14 residues. Germline V gene lookup returns CDR1 SEHNR and CDR2 FQNEAQ (reference sequence). The V end lost 0 bases, the J end lost 7 bases, and 13 bases lay between the germline ends. CDR3 coding DNA: TGTGCCAGCAGCTTAGCGCAACAGGGGAGGGAGCAGTACTTC. Protein: CASSLAQQGREQYF. Together with reference TRBV7-9 and TRBJ2-7, the CDR3 gives the full variable domain: DTGVSQNPRHKITKRGQNVTFRCDPISEHNRLYWYRQTLGQGPEFLTYFQNEAQLEKSRLLSDRFSAERPKGSFSTLEIQRTEQGDSAMYLCASSLAQQGREQYFGPGTRLTVT.

In this sample, this clonotype turned up many times. V gene TRBV7-8 combines with J gene TRBJ2-3; D call uncertain. This CDR3 comprises 14 residues. CDR1 and CDR2 from the germline V gene are SGHVS and FQNEAQ. V gave up 5 bases and J gave up 3 bases, with 12 bases separating them. CDR3 nucleotides: TGTGCCAGCAGCGCGACGGACGGGACAGATACGCAGTATTTT. Protein product: CASSATDGTDTQYF.

This clonotype came up a few times. The chain joins TRBV20-1 to TRBJ2-7; D is perhaps TRBD2 (6 bases). Germline values: CDR1 DFQATT, CDR2 SNEGSKA (reference sequence). The CDR3 is 14 amino acids. With 0 bases removed from V and 4 bases from J, the gap between germline ends came to 13 bases. This CDR3 reads CSARDEVAVYEQYF. The DNA of the CDR3 is TGCAGTGCTAGAGATGAGGTAGCGGTGTACGAGCAGTACTTC.

Comment on this clonotype: A much larger clonotype is one base distant, so this may be a read error. This rearrangement joins TRBV3-1 to TRBJ1-2; D is possibly TRBD1 (5 bases). CDR1 is LGHDT and CDR2 is YNNKEL in the germline V gene (reference sequence). CDR3 length: 18 residues. The CDR3 region has the DNA TGTGCCGGCAGCCAAGATTATTCAAACAAGGGGTTGGGCTATGGCTACACCTTC. Its translation is CAGSQDYSNKGLGYGYTF. Variable domain in full (rest from reference TRBV3-1 and TRBJ1-2): DTAVSQTPKYLVTQMGNDKSIKCEQNLGHDTMYWYKQDSKKFLKIMFSYNNKELIINETVPNRFSPKSPDKAHLNLHINSLELGDSAVYFCAGSQDYSNKGLGYGYTFGSGTRLTVV.

V is TRBV7-9 and J is TRBJ1-6; D gene ambiguous. The germline V gene has CDR1 SEHNR and CDR2 FQNEAQ (reference sequence). This CDR3 comprises 16 residues. V was pared by 1 base and J by 0 bases, with 7 bases between. The CDR3 spells CASSLDPGSYNSPLHF. CDR3 sequence (DNA): TGTGCCAGCAGCTTAGACCCGGGCTCCTATAATTCACCCCTCCACTTT.

This clonotype was recorded a few times. The chain has TRBV18 and TRBJ2-3, with TRBD1 matching 8 bases. The CDR3 is 14 amino acids. Germline assignment: CDR1 KGHSH and CDR2 LQKENI. V gave up 6 bases and J gave up 5 bases; unmatched junction bases: 7. CDR3 sequence reads: CASSLLTGVDTQYF. The CDR3, as DNA: TGTGCCAGCTCCCTCTTGACAGGGGTAGATACGCAGTATTTT.

This clonotype was found many times. The rearrangement uses TRBV4-1 and TRBJ1-5, with TRBD1 matching 12 bases. From germline, CDR1 is MGHRA and CDR2 YSYEKL. The CDR3 runs 19 residues. V lost 0 bases and J lost 5; bases outside the gene matches: 11. The CDR3 here is CASSQDLGTGGSSYQPQHF. CDR3 DNA: TGCGCCAGCAGCCAAGATCTTGGGACAGGGGGCTCTTCTTATCAGCCCCAGCATTTT.

The chain joins TRBV9 to TRBJ2-1; D gene unclear. The germline V gene encodes CDR1 SGDLS and CDR2 YYNGEE. V was clipped by 0 bases and J by 10 bases, with 17 bases between them. This CDR3 contains 15 residues. CDR3 sequence (DNA): TGTGCCAGCAGCGTAGGAGCAGGATGGGGTGGGGAGCAGTTCTTC. Translating it yields CASSVGAGWGGEQFF.

The J gene is TRBJ1-2, the V gene TRBV12-3 or TRBV12-4; D not certain. V was clipped by 6 bases and J by 5 bases, with 16 bases between them. CDR3 length: 14 residues. This CDR3 is CASRSSDNSYGYTF. Written as DNA, the CDR3 is TGTGCCAGCAGATCCAGCGATAACTCATATGGCTACACCTTC.

V and J are TRBV20-1 and TRBJ1-4; 8 nucleotides align to TRBD1. The CDR3 length is 16 residues. The V segment lost 2 bases and the J segment 6 bases; nucleotides outside the gene matches: 11. The germline V gene has CDR1 DFQATT and CDR2 SNEGSKA (reference sequence). The CDR3 region is CSARRRGLLRDEKLFF. In DNA, the CDR3 is TGCAGTGCTAGACGCAGGGGGCTCTTAAGGGATGAAAAACTGTTTTTT.

Comment on this clonotype: A single base separates this from a much larger clone, so it may be a read error. The genes are TRBV6-5 and TRBJ2-1; D is undetermined. The CDR3 loop spans 14 amino acids. The germline gives CDR1 MNHEY, CDR2 SVGAGI. The CDR3 reads CVSSYPGPSNEQFF. CDR3 coding DNA: TGTGTCAGCAGTTACCCCGGGCCCTCGAATGAGCAGTTCTTC.

The chain combines TRBV4-1 with TRBJ2-3; the D gene is possibly TRBD2 (5 bases). The length of the CDR3 is 17 residues. The V gene lost 5 bases and the J gene lost 6 bases, with 24 bases spanning the gap. The germline CDR1 and CDR2 sequences are MGHRA and YSYEKL. CDR3 protein: CASSGEFGRVLGDTQYF. The CDR3 region has the DNA TGCGCCAGCAGCGGGGAGTTTGGTAGAGTCTTGGGGGATACGCAGTATTTT.

The chain recombines TRBV12-3 or TRBV12-4 with TRBJ2-5, with 7 nucleotides matching TRBD2. There are 17 residues in the CDR3. Trimming took 2 bases from V and 11 from J; bases not matched to a gene: 20. Written as DNA, the CDR3 is TGTGCCAGCAGTTTATTGTGTGGGGGGGGTACCTACAATGAGCAGTACTTC. Its translation: CASSLLCGGGTYNEQYF.

Only a few counts were recorded for this clonotype. The V and J genes are TRBV6-5 and TRBJ2-5, with unresolved D. The germline V gene encodes CDR1 MNHEY and CDR2 SVGAGI. Trimming cost V 0 bases and J 2 bases, with 16 bases left between them. The CDR3 loop spans 17 amino acids. The CDR3 protein is CASSYSQAGLKQETQYF. The CDR3 DNA reads TGTGCCAGCAGTTACTCGCAGGCCGGCCTGAAACAAGAGACCCAGTACTTC.

This clonotype was seen more than once but under ten times. This sequence joins TRBV6-5 and TRBJ2-4; 9 bases are shared with TRBD1. J lost 7 bases, V lost 4 bases, and 8 bases had no gene match. Germline assignment: CDR1 MNHEY and CDR2 SVGAGI. The CDR3 is 15 amino acids. In DNA, the CDR3 is TGTGCCAGCAGTTCGGCCGGGACAGGGAGGAACATTCAGTACTTC. The encoded protein is CASSSAGTGRNIQYF.

V and J are TRBV6-4 and TRBJ2-1; TRBD2 agrees at 7 bases. Near its end, the DNA agrees better with TRBJ2-7, so the J call may be wrong. The CDR3 is 13 amino acids. Looked up from germline, CDR1 is MRHNA and CDR2 is SNTAGT. Written as DNA, the CDR3 is TGTGCCAGCAGTGACATGGGAGGGGATGAGCAGTACTTC. It encodes CASSDMGGDEQYF.

The chain joins TRBV5-1 to TRBJ1-1, with D unclear. Per the germline V gene, CDR1 is SGHRS and CDR2 is YFSETQ. Trimming cost V 4 bases and J 0 bases, with 10 bases left between them. The CDR3 covers 14 residues. CDR3 sequence: CASSAGLVNTEAFF. As DNA, the CDR3 is TGCGCCAGCAGCGCTGGACTTGTGAACACTGAAGCTTTCTTT.

This chain links TRBV4-1 with TRBJ1-4, with D hard to call. In germline, CDR1 is MGHRA, CDR2 YSYEKL. The CDR3 spans 14 residues. The V gene lost 4 bases and the J gene lost 3 bases, with 9 bases spanning the gap. The CDR3 protein is CASSLGPSNEKLFF. The CDR3 DNA reads TGCGCCAGCAGCCTCGGGCCTTCTAATGAAAAACTGTTTTTT.

The V call is TRBV20-1, the J call TRBJ2-1, with 8 bases fitting TRBD1. The germline V gene encodes CDR1 DFQATT and CDR2 SNEGSKA (reference sequence). J was trimmed by 5 bases and V by 4 bases; bases with no gene match: 7. The CDR3 runs to 14 residues. DNA of the CDR3: TGCAGTGCTACCGGACAGGGAGAGGACAATGAGCAGTTCTTC. Its protein product is CSATGQGEDNEQFF.